Listed below are T cell receptor beta chains from one sample, sequenced in a study of shared clonotypes between healthy human individuals. This table comes from immunoSEQ multiplex PCR, and its TCRdb copy is limited to in-frame clones, with some not included. The sample comprises about 92,000 clones, 68% of which are singletons, and roughly 50% rests with the top ten. The sequenced sample consisted of memory CD8+ T cells sorted from blood. The source is a young man in good health. Each CDR3 is given with its conserved first and last residue. The D gene is left open where the match is weak. Some rows have no size entry. The others give once, few or many, or a class for an expanded clone.

V gene	clone size	J gene	D gene	CDR3 DNA	CDR3 protein
TRBV7-8	-	TRBJ2-1	TRBD2	TGTGCCAGCAGCTTAAACCGACTAGCGGGATGGGAGGCTGAGCAGTTCTTC	CASSLNRLAGWEAEQFF
TRBV13	-	TRBJ2-5	TRBD1	TGTGCCAGCAGCACCCGGACAGGGGGGCAAGAGACCCAGTACTTC	CASSTRTGGQETQYF
TRBV5-1	-	TRBJ2-5	TRBD2	TGCGCCAGCAGCCGAGGGACTAGCGGGAGTAGGGAGACCCAGTACTTC	CASSRGTSGSRETQYF
TRBV2	-	TRBJ1-4	-	TGTGCCAGCAGTGTAGACAGATTGAATGAAAAACTGTTTTTT	CASSVDRLNEKLFF
TRBV28	many	TRBJ2-3	-	TGTGCCAGCACCCCTCCGCGGGGTACGCAGTATTTT	CASTPPRGTQYF
TRBV11-2	once	TRBJ2-2	-	TGTGCCAGCAGCCCCTTCGGCCGGAACACCGGGGAGCTGTTTTTT	CASSPFGRNTGELFF
TRBV10-3	-	TRBJ2-7	TRBD1	TGTGCCATCAGTGAGACCGGCCGGGACAGGGGCCTCTACGAGCAGTACTTC	CAISETGRDRGLYEQYF
TRBV13	-	TRBJ2-3	TRBD1	TGTGCCAGCAGCTTACTACAGGGGCGCGATACGCAGTATTTT	CASSLLQGRDTQYF
TRBV9	-	TRBJ2-7	-	TGTGCCAGCAGCGCATGGGACGGAGACTACGAGCAGTACTTC	CASSAWDGDYEQYF
TRBV6-6	-	TRBJ2-1	-	TGTGCCAGCAGGAGGACAGACAATGAGCAGTTCTTC	CASRRTDNEQFF
TRBV28	-	TRBJ2-5	TRBD1	TGTGCCAGCAGTTATGTGACAGGGAAAGAGACCCAGTACTTC	CASSYVTGKETQYF
TRBV4-3	-	TRBJ2-7	TRBD2	TGCGCCAGCAGCCAAGTGGAGACTAGCGACGAGCAGTACTTC	CASSQVETSDEQYF
TRBV9	-	TRBJ2-1	-	TGTGCCAGCAGCCAACGGGACCCGGGGGAGCAGTTCTTC	CASSQRDPGEQFF
TRBV4-3	-	TRBJ1-3	-	TGCGCCAGCAGCCAAGAAGCCGCTCCCTCTGGAAACACCATATATTTT	CASSQEAAPSGNTIYF
TRBV10-3	-	TRBJ2-6	TRBD2	TGTGCCATCAGTGACCGGGGGGCTGGGGCCAACGTCCTGACTTTC	CAISDRGAGANVLTF
TRBV9	-	TRBJ2-1	TRBD2	TGTGCCAGCAGCGGGCGGACTAGCGCCATTAGGAATGAGCAGTTCTTC	CASSGRTSAIRNEQFF
TRBV4-1	few	TRBJ2-1	TRBD2	TGCGCCAGCAGCCAAGAGTGGGCTAGCGGGATCAATGAGCAGTTCTTC	CASSQEWASGINEQFF
TRBV28	-	TRBJ2-7	-	TGTGCCAGCAGTGGGGGGTCCTACGAGCAGTACTTC	CASSGGSYEQYF
TRBV28	-	TRBJ2-7	-	TGTGCCAGCAGTTGGAGGGGATATTCCTACGAGCAGTACTTC	CASSWRGYSYEQYF
TRBV5-6	-	TRBJ2-7	-	TGTGCCAGCAGCTTGCGTCTAGCGCCCGAGCAGTACTTC	CASSLRLAPEQYF
TRBV28	-	TRBJ2-5	TRBD2	TGTGCCAGCAGTTTAGGGGGGGGTAGCGAAGAGACCCAGTACTTC	CASSLGGGSEETQYF
TRBV6-4	few	TRBJ2-3	TRBD2	TGTGCCAGCAGTGACAAGCGGGAAACAGATACGCAGTATTTT	CASSDKRETDTQYF
TRBV6-1	many	TRBJ1-4	TRBD1	TGTGCCAGCAGTGGACAGGGGGCGAAGGATAATGAAAAACTGTTTTTT	CASSGQGAKDNEKLFF
TRBV25-1	-	TRBJ1-4	-	TGTGCCAGCAGTCTCCCCGTGAGGGGGGCTAATGAAAAACTGTTTTTT	CASSLPVRGANEKLFF
TRBV11-2	-	TRBJ1-4	TRBD1	TGTGCCAGCAGCCATTGGACAGGCGTCGATGAAAAACTGTTTTTT	CASSHWTGVDEKLFF
TRBV7-9	-	TRBJ1-5	-	TGTGCCAGCAGCTTCCAGGTGGGCCCGTTTGATCAGCCCCAGCATTTT	CASSFQVGPFDQPQHF
TRBV29-1	once	TRBJ2-5	-	TGCAGCGTTGAAGATTCTTTGACGCAAGAGACCCAGTACTTC	CSVEDSLTQETQYF
TRBV6-6	-	TRBJ2-2	-	TGTGCCAGCAGCTCGGACGGGAACACCGGGGAGCTGTTTTTT	CASSSDGNTGELFF
TRBV4-2	few	TRBJ1-1	-	TGTGCCAGCAGCCAAGGGTTTGGGGATATTGTCACTGAAGCTTTCTTT	CASSQGFGDIVTEAFF
TRBV28	-	TRBJ1-1	-	TGTGCCAGCAGTTTCGGCCCTAGCGACACTGAAGCTTTCTTT	CASSFGPSDTEAFF
TRBV27	-	TRBJ2-3	TRBD2	TGTGCCAGCGCTCCAGGCGCTCGACTAGCGGGATTGACAGATACGCAGTATTTT	CASAPGARLAGLTDTQYF
TRBV25-1	-	TRBJ2-3	-	TGTGCCAGCAGTGATTCGGGACCCACGAGCACAGATACGCAGTATTTT	CASSDSGPTSTDTQYF
TRBV28	-	TRBJ1-1	TRBD1	TGTGCCAGCAGTTTGATGAAAAACAGGGGATTGAACACTGAAGCTTTCTTT	CASSLMKNRGLNTEAFF
TRBV18	-	TRBJ2-1	-	TGTGCCAGCTCACCAGTTGGGGGTACCTACAATGAGCAGTTCTTC	CASSPVGGTYNEQFF
TRBV6-5	-	TRBJ2-3	-	TGTGCCAGCAGTCCGGGGGGCGCAGATACGCAGTATTTT	CASSPGGADTQYF
TRBV6-5	-	TRBJ1-5	-	TGTGCCAGCAGTCGGGATAATCAGCCCCAGCATTTT	CASSRDNQPQHF
TRBV13	once	TRBJ2-1	TRBD2	TGTGCCAGCAGCTTAGGACTAGCGGGAGAGGAGTCCTACAATGAGCAGTTCTTC	CASSLGLAGEESYNEQFF
TRBV5-1	-	TRBJ2-6	-	TGCGCCAGCAGCTTGACGGTCACTAGGGGGATCGGCTCTGGGGCCAACGTCCTGACTTTC	CASSLTVTRGIGSGANVLTF
TRBV7-2	few	TRBJ2-7	TRBD1	TGTGCCAGCAGCGCCTACGGGACAGGGTCCTACGAGCAGTACTTC	CASSAYGTGSYEQYF
TRBV7-3	many	TRBJ2-7	-	TGTGCCAGCAGCCCAACACCCCCCGGGGAGCAGTACTTC	CASSPTPPGEQYF
TRBV7-2	-	TRBJ2-1	TRBD1	TGTGCCAGCAGTCAACAGGGGGCTACCGGCAATGAGCAGTTCTTC	CASSQQGATGNEQFF
TRBV7-2	-	TRBJ1-5	-	TGTGCCAGCAGCTTAGGCAGGGGTCAGCCCCAGCATTTT	CASSLGRGQPQHF
TRBV4-1	once	TRBJ2-3	TRBD2	TGCGCCAGCAGCCCTAGCGGGAGGGGCACAGATACGCAGTATTTT	CASSPSGRGTDTQYF
TRBV2	-	TRBJ2-1	TRBD2	TGTGCCAGCATACGTAGCGGGAGTTTCGACAATGAGCAGTTCTTC	CASIRSGSFDNEQFF
TRBV6-6	-	TRBJ1-2	-	TGTGCCAGCAGTTACAGGGACGGAGACTCCTATGGCTACACCTTC	CASSYRDGDSYGYTF
TRBV5-4	-	TRBJ2-1	TRBD2	TGTGCCAGCAGCTTGGATGGCGGGAGGGCCTCCAATGAGCAGTTCTTC	CASSLDGGRASNEQFF
TRBV11-2	-	TRBJ2-7	-	TGTGCCAGCAGCCTCGCATTGGGGGGACGCTATCCTACGGAGCAGTACTTC	CASSLALGGRYPTEQYF